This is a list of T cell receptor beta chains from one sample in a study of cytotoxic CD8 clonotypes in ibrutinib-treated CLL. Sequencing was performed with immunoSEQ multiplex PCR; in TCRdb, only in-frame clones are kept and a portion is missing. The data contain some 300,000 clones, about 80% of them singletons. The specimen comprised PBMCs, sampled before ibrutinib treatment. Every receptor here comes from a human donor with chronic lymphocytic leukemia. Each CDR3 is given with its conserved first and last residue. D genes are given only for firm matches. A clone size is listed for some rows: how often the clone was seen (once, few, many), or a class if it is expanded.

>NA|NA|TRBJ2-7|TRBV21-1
TGTGCCAGCAGCAAAGTACGCAGGAGGACCAGCGAGCAGTACTTC
CASSKVRRRTSEQYF
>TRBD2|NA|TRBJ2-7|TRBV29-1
TGCAGCGTTGAGCCTCTAGCGGGAGGAACGCACGAGCAGTACTTC
CSVEPLAGGTHEQYF
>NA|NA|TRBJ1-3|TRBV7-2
TGTGCCAGCAGCTCTCAGACGGCCCTAACGAGGGGAAACACCATATATTTT
CASSSQTALTRGNTIYF
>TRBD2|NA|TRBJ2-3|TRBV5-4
TGTGCCAGCAGCTTGGATAGCGGGTCGGTAGATACGCAGTATTTT
CASSLDSGSVDTQYF
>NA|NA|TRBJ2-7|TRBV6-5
TGTGCCAGCAGTTACAATGGGGAGACCGACGAGCAGTACTTC
CASSYNGETDEQYF
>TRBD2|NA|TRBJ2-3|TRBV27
TGTGCCAGCAGAGTAGCGGGAGGGCCCACAGATACGCAGTATTTT
CASRVAGGPTDTQYF
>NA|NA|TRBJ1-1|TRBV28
TGTGCCAGCAGGGGTTTTATGTACCCTGAAGCTTTCTTT
CASRGFMYPEAFF
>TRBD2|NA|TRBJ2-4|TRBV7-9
TGTGCCAGCAGCCCCGGACTAGCGCCGAAAAACATTCAGTACTTC
CASSPGLAPKNIQYF
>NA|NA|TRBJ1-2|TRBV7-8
TGTGCCAGCAGCTTAATCCTTAGAGGCGGCTACACCTTC
CASSLILRGGYTF
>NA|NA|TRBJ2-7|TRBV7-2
TGTGCCAGCAGCTCGGGACTGATACCCTACGAGCAGTACTTC
CASSSGLIPYEQYF
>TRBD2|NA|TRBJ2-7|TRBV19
TGTGCCAGTAGTATCAGGACTAGCGGGAGCTCCGAGCAGTACTTC
CASSIRTSGSSEQYF
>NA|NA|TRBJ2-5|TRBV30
TGTGCCTGGAGGGCCGGGGGTTCGACCCAGTACTTC
CAWRAGGSTQYF
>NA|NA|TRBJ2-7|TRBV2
TGTGCCAGCAGTTACGTCCGGGACCCAACTACCGAGCAGTACTTC
CASSYVRDPTTEQYF
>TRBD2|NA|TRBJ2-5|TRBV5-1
TGCGCCAGCAGCGCAAGACTAGCGGGAACGGGTGGGACCCAGTACTTC
CASSARLAGTGGTQYF
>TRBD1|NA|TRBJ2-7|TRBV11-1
TGTGCCAGCAGCTGGCAGGGACAGAGCTCCTACGAGCAGTACTTC
CASSWQGQSSYEQYF
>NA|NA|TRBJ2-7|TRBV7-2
TGTGCCAGCAGCTTAGTGTGGCGTAGAGAGCAGTACTTC
CASSLVWRREQYF
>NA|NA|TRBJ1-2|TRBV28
TGTGCCAGCAGTTTGGCCTATGGCTACACCTTC
CASSLAYGYTF
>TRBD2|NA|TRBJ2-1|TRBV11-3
TGTGCCAGCGCGGGAGGGTGGGGCAATGAGCAGTTCTTC
CASAGGWGNEQFF
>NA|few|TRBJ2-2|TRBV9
TGTGCCAGCAGCTCCCCTCCCCAGAGGGAGCTGTTTTTT
CASSSPPQRELFF
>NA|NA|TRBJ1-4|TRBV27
TGTGCCAGCAGTGTACAGGGAAACCCAACTAATGAAAAACTGTTTTTT
CASSVQGNPTNEKLFF
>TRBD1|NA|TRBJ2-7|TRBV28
TGTGCCAGCAGTTCGGCCGGGACAGGGGGCTTTTACGAGCAGTACTTC
CASSSAGTGGFYEQYF
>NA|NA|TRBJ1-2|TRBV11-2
TGTGCCAGCAGCTTAGGACATGTCTATGGCTACACCTTC
CASSLGHVYGYTF
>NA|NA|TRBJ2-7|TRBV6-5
TGTGCCAGCACGGCAGGCCCAACTGACTACGAGCAGTACTTC
CASTAGPTDYEQYF
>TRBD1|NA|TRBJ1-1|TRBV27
TGTGCCAGCAGTCAGTATAGGGGACAGACGCCGGTGAACACTGAAGCTTTCTTT
CASSQYRGQTPVNTEAFF
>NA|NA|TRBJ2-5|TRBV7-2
TGTGCCAGCAGCTTTTCTTTGAGGTACCAAGAGACCCAGTACTTC
CASSFSLRYQETQYF
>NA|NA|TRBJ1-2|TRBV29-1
TGCAGCGTTGACAGGAGCAACTATGGCTACACCTTC
CSVDRSNYGYTF
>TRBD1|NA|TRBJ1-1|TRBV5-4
TGTGCCAGCAGCTCTACGGACAGGGACCACACTGAAGCTTTCTTT
CASSSTDRDHTEAFF
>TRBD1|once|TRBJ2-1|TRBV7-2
TGTGCCAGCAGCGAGACAGGGGGCGTCGATGAGCAGTTCTTC
CASSETGGVDEQFF
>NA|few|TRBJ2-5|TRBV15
TGTGCCACCAGCAAACGGGGAACAAAGGAGACCCAGTACTTC
CATSKRGTKETQYF
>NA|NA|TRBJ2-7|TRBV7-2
TGTGCCAGCAGCTTAGATGTTGGCACGGGGGCCCACGAGCAGTACTTC
CASSLDVGTGAHEQYF
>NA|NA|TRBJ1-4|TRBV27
TGTGCCAGCAGTCCGACGGCAACTAATGAAAAACTGTTTTTT
CASSPTATNEKLFF
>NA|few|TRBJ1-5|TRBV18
TGTGCCAGCTCACCGAGTGGGACACAAAATCAGCCCCAGCATTTT
CASSPSGTQNQPQHF
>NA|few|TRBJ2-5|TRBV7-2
TGTGCCAGCAGCCAAATAGCCCAAGAGACCCAGTACTTC
CASSQIAQETQYF
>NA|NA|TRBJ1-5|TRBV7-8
TGTGCCAGCAGCTTAGGTGGCGGACAATTTAGCAATCAGCCCCAGCATTTT
CASSLGGGQFSNQPQHF
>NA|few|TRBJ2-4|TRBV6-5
TGTGCCAGCAGTTACTCTGGCATTCAGTACTTC
CASSYSGIQYF
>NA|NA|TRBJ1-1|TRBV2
TGTGCCAGCATTAAGGCTTCAGCTTTCTTT
CASIKASAFF
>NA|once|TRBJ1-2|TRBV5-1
TGCGCCAGCAGCTTGGCCGAGGGTTCCACCTATGGCTACACCTTC
CASSLAEGSTYGYTF
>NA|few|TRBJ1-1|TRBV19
TGTGCCAGTACCCCGGGGAGGGGATTTAACACTGAAGCTTTCTTT
CASTPGRGFNTEAFF
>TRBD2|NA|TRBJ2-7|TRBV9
TGTGCCAGCAGCGTAGGACCCAGCGGGAGTTACGAGCAGTACTTC
CASSVGPSGSYEQYF
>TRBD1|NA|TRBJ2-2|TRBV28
TGTGCCAGCAGTGCCTCCGGGACAGGGGGGACCGGGGAGCTGTTTTTT
CASSASGTGGTGELFF
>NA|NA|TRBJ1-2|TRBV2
TGTGCCAGCGGATGGGACTTTGGCTATGGCTACACCTTC
CASGWDFGYGYTF
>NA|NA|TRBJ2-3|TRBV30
TGTGCCTGGGGTCCCCGTGGAGATACGCAGTATTTT
CAWGPRGDTQYF